Shown below are 30 T cell receptor beta chains from a single sample sequenced in a study of glioma-infiltrating T cells after dendritic cell vaccination (dated by TCRdb to 2016 to 2017). The library was prepared using the immunoSEQ multiplex PCR assay. The table comes from immuneACCESS by way of TCRdb, which keeps in-frame sequences with V and J called. Part of the clones is missing from these tables; in studies checked, under half for an unresolved V gene and the rest for unknown reasons. For this sample there are roughly 85,000 clones; about 85% appear just once. Jointly, the top ten make up roughly 8.4% of the sample. The sample's time point, from its label and the paper: after dendritic cell vaccination, including at tumor progression/relapse. The sequencing used blood, collected after dendritic cell vaccination. These receptors were collected from a human donor with glioblastoma.

The sample holds a few counts of this clone. The chain couples TRBV28 to TRBJ2-1; 11 bases agree with TRBD1. Germline CDR1 is MDHEN and CDR2 is SYDVKM. The V and J ends lost 6 bases and 5 bases, in that order; junction bases with no gene match: 15. This CDR3 is built from 18 residues. The CDR3 region has the DNA TGTGCCAGCAGGCGTTCCGGGACAGGGGGATTTGGTAACAATGAGCAGTTCTTC. As protein: CASRRSGTGGFGNNEQFF.

The chain has TRBV6-5 and TRBJ2-4, with D maybe TRBD2 (6 bases). The germline V and J ends were trimmed by 5 bases and 9 bases, with 20 bases remaining between them. The CDR3 runs to 15 residues. Germline CDR1 and CDR2: MNHEY and SVGAGI. The CDR3 loop reads CASSPAEGGRGIQYF. CDR3 nucleotide sequence: TGTGCCAGCAGTCCGGCGGAGGGTGGGCGAGGCATTCAGTACTTC.

The gene calls are TRBV7-3 and TRBJ2-1; TRBD2 matches at 9 bases. Germline CDR1 SGHTA, CDR2 FQGTGA. The CDR3 runs to 14 residues. The J segment lost 7 bases and the V segment lost 5 bases, leaving 6 bases of the junction unmatched. CDR3 in DNA: TGTGCCAGCAGCCCCTGGCGGGAGGGAAATGAGCAGTTCTTC. Amino acid sequence: CASSPWREGNEQFF.

The CDR3 loop is CASSPLTSSSLLGQETQYF. In DNA, the CDR3 is TGTGCCAGCAGCCCCCTGACTAGCAGCTCCCTTTTGGGGCAAGAGACCCAGTACTTC. The V call is TRBV7-9, the J call TRBJ2-5, with TRBD2 matching 7 bases. Germline assignment: CDR1 SEHNR and CDR2 FQNEAQ (reference sequence). V gave up 5 bases and J gave up 2 bases; unmatched junction bases: 20. The CDR3 spans 19 residues. Full variable domain (missing parts from reference TRBV7-9 and TRBJ2-5): DTGVSQNPRHKITKRGQNVTFRCDPISEHNRLYWYRQTLGQGPEFLTYFQNEAQLEKSRLLSDRFSAERPKGSFSTLEIQRTEQGDSAMYLCASSPLTSSSLLGQETQYFGPGTRLLVL.

The V gene is TRBV5-4, the J gene TRBJ2-1; TRBD1 matches 8 bases. The CDR3 has 15 amino acids. Trimming removed 2 bases from V and 5 bases from J; junction bases left unmatched: 6. From germline, CDR1 is SGHNT and CDR2 YYREEE (reference sequence). The CDR3 DNA follows: TGTGCCAGCAGCTTCGTGGACAGGGTTAACAATGAGCAGTTCTTC. It specifies CASSFVDRVNNEQFF.

V gene TRBV7-2 combines with J gene TRBJ2-5; maybe TRBD1 (7 bases). From germline, CDR1 is SGHTA and CDR2 FQGNSA. The CDR3 length is 15 residues. Trimming took off 2 bases at V and 5 bases at J, with 15 bases between the two ends. CDR3 protein: CASSLSPGGRETQYF. CDR3 sequence (DNA): TGTGCCAGCAGCTTAAGCCCAGGGGGGAGGGAGACCCAGTACTTC.

The rearrangement links TRBV6-5 to TRBJ2-5, with 7 bases matching TRBD2. CDR1 and CDR2 from the germline V gene are MNHEY and SVGAGI. This CDR3 has 12 residues. J gave up 4 bases and V 10 bases, and 6 bases lay outside the gene matches. The CDR3 DNA reads TGTGCCACCACCGGGGGGAGAGAGACCCAGTACTTC. Translating gives CATTGGRETQYF.

The rearrangement uses TRBV7-9 and TRBJ1-6; D perhaps matches TRBD1 (5 bases). V lost 2 bases, J lost 7 bases, and 12 bases lay in between. The CDR3 has 15 residues. CDR1 is SEHNR and CDR2 is FQNEAQ in the germline V gene (reference sequence). DNA of the CDR3: TGTGCCAGCAGCTTACCAGGGTCGGCGAATTCACCCCTCCACTTT. Translating gives CASSLPGSANSPLHF.

The rearrangement links TRBV6-5 to TRBJ1-2; no definite D call. The CDR3 is 12 amino acids. With 4 bases removed from V and 5 bases from J, the gap between germline ends came to 8 bases. CDR1 is MNHEY, CDR2 SVGAGI, per germline. The CDR3 DNA is TGTGCCAGCAGTTCCGGGGTGTATGGCTACACCTTC. Translating gives CASSSGVYGYTF.

This chain joins TRBV7-9 and TRBJ2-7; 15 bases agree with TRBD2. Trimming cost V 5 bases and J 7 bases; bases outside gene matches: 9. The CDR3 has 16 amino acids. Germline CDR1 is SEHNR and CDR2 is FQNEAQ (reference sequence). The CDR3 spells CASSPRTSGRAWEQYF. In DNA, the CDR3 is TGTGCCAGCAGCCCACGGACTAGCGGGAGGGCCTGGGAGCAGTACTTC.

This clone was observed a few times. The CDR3 nucleotides read TGTGCCAGCAGTGCAGGGGGCTATGGCTACACCTTC. This codes for CASSAGGYGYTF. The chain couples TRBV6-5 to TRBJ1-2; 7 bases map to TRBD1. Germline-derived CDR1 and CDR2 are MNHEY and SVGAGI. V shed 5 bases and J 4 bases; nucleotides not matched to a gene: 1. This CDR3 contains 12 residues.

The chain links TRBV9 to TRBJ2-1; TRBD2 matches 8 bases. Per the germline V gene, CDR1 is SGDLS and CDR2 is YYNGEE. The CDR3 loop spans 16 amino acids. The junction had 11 bases not matched to a gene; V was cut back by 0 bases and J by 9 bases. CDR3 in DNA: TGTGCCAGCAGCGTAGGACGTGGGCGGGAGGTAACTGAGCAGTTCTTC. Translated: CASSVGRGREVTEQFF.

The chain employs TRBV6-5 and TRBJ1-1, with D perhaps matching TRBD1 (6 bases). V lost 5 bases and J lost 11, with 12 bases in between. This CDR3 is built from 11 residues. Germline V gives CDR1 MNHEY, CDR2 SVGAGI. CDR3 nucleotides: TGTGCCAGCAGTGAAGACAGGAAGGCTTTCTTT. This codes for CASSEDRKAFF.

The gene calls are TRBV28 and TRBJ1-5; a possible D gene is TRBD1 (6 bases). In germline, CDR1 is MDHEN, CDR2 SYDVKM. The CDR3 extends over 13 amino acids. V dropped 10 bases and J dropped 2 bases, with 12 bases sitting between them. The CDR3 bases are TGTGCCAATCAAAGACAGGGCAATCAGCCCCAGCATTTT. Translated, it gives CANQRQGNQPQHF.

This chain uses TRBV29-1 with TRBJ2-3; 9 nucleotides agree with TRBD2. V lost 4 bases, J lost 2 bases, and 4 bases stayed unmatched. Germline V gene data show CDR1 as SQVTM and CDR2 as ANQGSEA. The CDR3 has 14 residues. Written as DNA, the CDR3 is TGCAGCGTTGCGTCTAGCGGGAACACAGATACGCAGTATTTT. Its translation: CSVASSGNTDTQYF.

The rearrangement uses TRBV14 and TRBJ2-1; 7 bases are a match to TRBD2. V shed 6 bases and J 0 bases; nucleotides not matched to a gene: 2. The CDR3 is made up of 14 amino acids. Germline assignment: CDR1 SGHDN and CDR2 FVKESK. The CDR3 nucleotides are TGTGCCAGCAGTGGCGGGAGCTCCTACAATGAGCAGTTCTTC. Amino acids: CASSGGSSYNEQFF.

The rearrangement links TRBV27 to TRBJ1-3; 9 bases fit TRBD1. The CDR3 runs 16 residues. The germline V gene has CDR1 MNHEY and CDR2 SMNVEV (reference sequence). After removal of 6 bases from V and 8 bases from J, the junction contained 14 bases not matched to a gene. The CDR3 here is CASRPLGTGFLDTIYF. CDR3 sequence (DNA): TGTGCCAGCAGACCTCTCGGGACAGGGTTTTTAGACACCATATATTTT.

J is TRBJ2-5 and V is TRBV7-9, with a tentative D call TRBD2 (6 bases). The CDR3 length is 16 residues. Trimming shortened V by 1 base and J by 1 base, and 13 bases separated the two germline ends. CDR1 is SEHNR and CDR2 is FQNEAQ in the germline V gene (reference sequence). CDR3 sequence: CASSLEGGTFQETQYF. DNA of the CDR3: TGTGCCAGCAGCTTAGAAGGAGGGACCTTCCAAGAGACCCAGTACTTC.

This clone has a single count. The chain joins TRBV7-8 to TRBJ2-7; 10 bases agree with TRBD1. The CDR3 contains 12 residues. V lost 3 bases to trimming and J lost 8 bases; unmatched junction nucleotides: 1. Germline CDR1 reads SGHVS; CDR2 reads FQNEAQ. The CDR3 DNA sequence: TGTGCCAGCAGCTTGGACAGGGGGAAGCAGTACTTC. This sequence encodes CASSLDRGKQYF. Combining the CDR3 with reference TRBV7-8 and TRBJ2-7 gives the whole variable domain GAGVSQSPRYKVAKRGQDVALRCDPISGHVSLFWYQQALGQGPEFLTYFQNEAQLDKSGLPSDRFFAERPEGSVSTLKIQRTQQEDSAVYLCASSLDRGKQYFGPGTRLTVT.

The rearrangement joins TRBV10-3 to TRBJ1-2, with D possibly being TRBD1 (6 bases). CDR3 length: 14 amino acids. V dropped 3 bases and J dropped 2 bases, with 10 bases sitting between them. Germline loops: CDR1 ENHRY, CDR2 SYGVKD. CDR3 coding DNA: TGTGCCATCAGTGAATACGGACAGAACTATGGCTACACCTTC. Translating gives CAISEYGQNYGYTF.

The chain joins TRBV29-1 to TRBJ2-7; perhaps TRBD1 as D (7 bases). Trimming removed 7 bases at V and 3 bases at J, with 19 bases between. There are 14 residues in the CDR3. Germline CDR1 and CDR2: SQVTM and ANQGSEA. CDR3 DNA sequence: TGCAGCGCCGGAACCTCCAGGGGGGTCTACGAGCAGTACTTC. It specifies CSAGTSRGVYEQYF.

The chain links TRBV7-6 to TRBJ1-2; 11 bases agree with TRBD1. Trimming removed 5 bases from V and 4 bases from J; junction bases left unmatched: 6. The V gene's germline CDR1 is SGHVS and CDR2 FNYEAQ. This CDR3 has 15 residues. This chain's CDR3 is CASSEGTGGGYGYTF. In nucleotides, the CDR3 is TGTGCCAGCAGCGAGGGGACAGGGGGGGGCTATGGCTACACCTTC.

This chain joins TRBV9 and TRBJ2-3, with TRBD1 as a possible D gene (5 bases). Looked up from germline, CDR1 is SGDLS and CDR2 is YYNGEE. Trimming left V 2 bases short and J 0 bases short, with 13 bases between. The CDR3 has 16 residues. The CDR3 DNA sequence: TGTGCCAGCAGCGTGTGGGGCAGGGCCAGCACAGATACGCAGTATTTT. It codes for CASSVWGRASTDTQYF.

V and J are TRBV28 and TRBJ2-5; D may be TRBD1 (6 bases). Per germline, CDR1 MDHEN and CDR2 SYDVKM. The V end lost 3 bases, the J end lost 5 bases, and 10 bases lay between the germline ends. This CDR3 comprises 13 residues. The CDR3 DNA is TGTGCCAGCAGTTTTGGGGGCGGGGAGACCCAGTACTTC. Encoded protein: CASSFGGGETQYF.

J is TRBJ1-1 and V is TRBV13; 12 bases are shared with TRBD1. J was trimmed by 1 base and V by 4 bases; bases with no gene match: 4. The CDR3 is 16 amino acids. Germline CDR1 PRHDT, CDR2 FYEKMQ (reference sequence). CDR3 loop: CASSSRDRGQNTEAFF. The DNA of the CDR3 is TGTGCCAGCAGCTCCCGGGACAGGGGGCAGAACACTGAAGCTTTCTTT.

The J gene is TRBJ2-7, the V gene TRBV15; D is perhaps TRBD2 (6 bases). Trimming removed 1 base at V and 2 bases at J, with 15 bases between. CDR1 and CDR2 from the germline V gene are LNHNV and YYDKDF (reference sequence). This CDR3 contains 16 residues. CDR3 DNA sequence: TGTGCCACCAGCAGAGGGCCTGCGGGGAGCGCCTACGAGCAGTACTTC. It translates to CATSRGPAGSAYEQYF.

The genes are TRBV19 and TRBJ2-6; 9 bases align to TRBD2. This CDR3 is 18 amino acids long. V lost 0 bases, J lost 4 bases, and 7 bases stayed unmatched. The germline V gene has CDR1 LNHDA and CDR2 SQIVND (reference sequence). CDR3 nucleotide sequence: TGTGCCAGTAGTATAGATGGTAGCGGGAGCGGCGGGGCCAACGTCCTGACTTTC. Residues: CASSIDGSGSGGANVLTF.

V and J are TRBV6-1 and TRBJ1-2; 8 positions match TRBD1. The CDR3 has 14 amino acids. Trimming removed 3 bases from V and 4 bases from J; junction bases left unmatched: 4. Germline V gene data show CDR1 as MNHNS and CDR2 as SASEGT. CDR3 protein: CASSDSGQVYGYTF. The CDR3 DNA reads as TGTGCCAGCAGTGATTCGGGACAGGTCTATGGCTACACCTTC.

The V and J genes are TRBV6-5 and TRBJ2-5; D gene ambiguous. The CDR3 loop spans 14 amino acids. Germline CDR1 and CDR2: MNHEY and SVGAGI. V was trimmed by 6 bases and J by 4 bases, leaving 15 bases between them. CDR3 nucleotide sequence: TGTGCCAGCAGCGCGGTGGTCGGCGGAGAGACCCAGTACTTC. Its protein product is CASSAVVGGETQYF.

This sequence joins TRBV18 and TRBJ1-2, with 9 bases identical to TRBD1. Per germline, CDR1 KGHSH and CDR2 LQKENI. Losses at the gene ends were 1 base for V and 8 bases for J; bases not matched to a gene: 5. This CDR3 has 14 amino acids. The CDR3 is CASSPRDRAGGYTF. The CDR3 nucleotides read TGTGCCAGCTCACCACGGGACAGGGCCGGGGGCTACACCTTC.